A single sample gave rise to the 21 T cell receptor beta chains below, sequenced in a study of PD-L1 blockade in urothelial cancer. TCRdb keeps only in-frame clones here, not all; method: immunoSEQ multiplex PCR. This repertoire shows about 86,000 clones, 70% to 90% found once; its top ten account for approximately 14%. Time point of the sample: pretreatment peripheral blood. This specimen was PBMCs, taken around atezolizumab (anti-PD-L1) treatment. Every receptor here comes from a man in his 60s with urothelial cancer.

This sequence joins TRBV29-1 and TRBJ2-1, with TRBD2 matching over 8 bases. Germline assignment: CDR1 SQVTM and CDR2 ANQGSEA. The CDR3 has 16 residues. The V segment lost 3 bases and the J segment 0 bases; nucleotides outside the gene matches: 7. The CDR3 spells CSVEGASGGSYNEQFF. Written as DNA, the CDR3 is TGCAGCGTTGAGGGGGCCAGCGGGGGCTCCTACAATGAGCAGTTCTTC.

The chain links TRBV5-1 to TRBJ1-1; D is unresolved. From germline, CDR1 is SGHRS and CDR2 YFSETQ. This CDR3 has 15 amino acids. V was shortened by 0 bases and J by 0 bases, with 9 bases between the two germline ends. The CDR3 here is CASSLAAGLNTEAFF. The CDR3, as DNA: TGCGCCAGCAGCTTGGCGGCAGGATTGAACACTGAAGCTTTCTTT.

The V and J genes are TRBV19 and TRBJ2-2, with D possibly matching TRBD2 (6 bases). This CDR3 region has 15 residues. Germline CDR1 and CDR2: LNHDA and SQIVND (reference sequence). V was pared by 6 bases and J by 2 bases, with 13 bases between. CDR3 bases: TGTGCCAGTAGCTTAGCGGAAATCAACACCGGGGAGCTGTTTTTT. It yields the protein CASSLAEINTGELFF.

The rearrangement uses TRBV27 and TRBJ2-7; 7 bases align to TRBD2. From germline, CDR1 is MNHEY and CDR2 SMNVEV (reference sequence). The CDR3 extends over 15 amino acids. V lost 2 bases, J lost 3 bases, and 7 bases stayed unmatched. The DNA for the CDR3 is TGTGCCAGCAGTTTACGCGGGAGTCAAGTCTACGAGCAGTACTTC. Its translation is CASSLRGSQVYEQYF.

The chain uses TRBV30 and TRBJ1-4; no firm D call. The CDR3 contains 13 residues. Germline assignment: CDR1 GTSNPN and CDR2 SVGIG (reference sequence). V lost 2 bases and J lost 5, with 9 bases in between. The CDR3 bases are TGTGCCTGGAGTTGGGGAGCGAATGAAAAACTGTTTTTT. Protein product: CAWSWGANEKLFF. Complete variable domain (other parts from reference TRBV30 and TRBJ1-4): SQTIHQWPATLVQPVGSPLSLECTVEGTSNPNLYWYRQAAGRGLQLLFYSVGIGQISSEVPQNLSASRPQDRQFILSSKKLLLSDSGFYLCAWSWGANEKLFFGSGTQLSVL.

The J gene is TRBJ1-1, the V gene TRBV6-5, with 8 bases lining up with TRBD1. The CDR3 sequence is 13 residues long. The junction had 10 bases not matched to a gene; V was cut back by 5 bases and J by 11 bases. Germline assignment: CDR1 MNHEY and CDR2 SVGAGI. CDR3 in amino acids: CASSPAGTGEAFF. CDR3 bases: TGTGCCAGCAGTCCAGCCGGGACAGGAGAGGCTTTCTTT.

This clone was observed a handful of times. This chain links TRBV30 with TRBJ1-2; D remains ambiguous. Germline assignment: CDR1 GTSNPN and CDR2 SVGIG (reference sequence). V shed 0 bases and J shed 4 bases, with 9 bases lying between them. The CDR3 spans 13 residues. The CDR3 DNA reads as TGTGCCTGGAGTGTTGGGCTTCTCTATGGCTACACCTTC. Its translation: CAWSVGLLYGYTF.

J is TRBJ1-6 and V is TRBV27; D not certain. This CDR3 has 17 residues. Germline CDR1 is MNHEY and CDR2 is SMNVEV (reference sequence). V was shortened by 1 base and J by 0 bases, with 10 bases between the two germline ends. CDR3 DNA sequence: TGTGCCAGCAGTTTATTCTCGGAGTTCTCCTATAATTCACCCCTCCACTTT. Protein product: CASSLFSEFSYNSPLHF.

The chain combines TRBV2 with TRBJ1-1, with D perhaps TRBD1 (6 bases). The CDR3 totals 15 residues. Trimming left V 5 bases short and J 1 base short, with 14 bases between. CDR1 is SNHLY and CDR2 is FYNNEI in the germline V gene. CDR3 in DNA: TGTGCCAGCAGTCGGGACACAAAATCGAACACTGAAGCTTTCTTT. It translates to CASSRDTKSNTEAFF. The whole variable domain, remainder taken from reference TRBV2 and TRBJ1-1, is EPEVTQTPSHQVTQMGQEVILRCVPISNHLYFYWYRQILGQKVEFLVSFYNNEISEKSEIFDDQFSVERPDGSNFTLKIRSTKLEDSAMYFCASSRDTKSNTEAFFGQGTRLTVV.

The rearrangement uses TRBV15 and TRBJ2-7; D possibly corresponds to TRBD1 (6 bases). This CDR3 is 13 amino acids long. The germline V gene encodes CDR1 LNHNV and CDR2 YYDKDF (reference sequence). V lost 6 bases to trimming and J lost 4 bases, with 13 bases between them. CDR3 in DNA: TGTGCCACCAGATCAGGGGACGGGTACGAGCAGTACTTC. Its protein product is CATRSGDGYEQYF.

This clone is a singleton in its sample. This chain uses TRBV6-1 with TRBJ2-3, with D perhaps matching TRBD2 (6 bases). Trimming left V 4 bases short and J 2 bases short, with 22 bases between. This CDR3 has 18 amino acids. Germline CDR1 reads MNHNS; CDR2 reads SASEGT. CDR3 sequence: CASSGNLEVAANTDTQYF. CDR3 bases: TGTGCCAGCAGTGGGAACCTTGAGGTAGCGGCGAACACAGATACGCAGTATTTT.

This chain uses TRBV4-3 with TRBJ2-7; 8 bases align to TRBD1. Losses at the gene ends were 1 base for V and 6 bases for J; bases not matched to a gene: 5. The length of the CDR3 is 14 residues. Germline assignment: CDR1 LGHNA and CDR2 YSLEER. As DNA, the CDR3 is TGCGCCAGCAGCCAAGGCCTCAGGGGGCTCGAGCAGTACTTC. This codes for CASSQGLRGLEQYF.

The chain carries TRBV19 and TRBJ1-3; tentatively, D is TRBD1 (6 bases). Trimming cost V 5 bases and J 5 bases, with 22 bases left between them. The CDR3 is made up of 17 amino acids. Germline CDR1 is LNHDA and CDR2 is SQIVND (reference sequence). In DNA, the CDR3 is TGTGCCAGTAGTCCAGAGGGGACACCCCGATGGAGAAACACCATATATTTT. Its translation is CASSPEGTPRWRNTIYF.

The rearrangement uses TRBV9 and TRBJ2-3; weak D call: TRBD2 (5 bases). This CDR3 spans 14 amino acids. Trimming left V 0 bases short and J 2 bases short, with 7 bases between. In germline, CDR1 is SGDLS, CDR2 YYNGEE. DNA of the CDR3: TGTGCCAGCAGCGTAGCCGGGAACACAGATACGCAGTATTTT. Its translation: CASSVAGNTDTQYF. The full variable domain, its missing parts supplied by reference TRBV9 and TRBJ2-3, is DSGVTQTPKHLITATGQRVTLRCSPRSGDLSVYWYQQSLDQGLQFLIQYYNGEERAKGNILERFSAQQFPDLHSELNLSSLELGDSALYFCASSVAGNTDTQYFGPGTRLTVL.

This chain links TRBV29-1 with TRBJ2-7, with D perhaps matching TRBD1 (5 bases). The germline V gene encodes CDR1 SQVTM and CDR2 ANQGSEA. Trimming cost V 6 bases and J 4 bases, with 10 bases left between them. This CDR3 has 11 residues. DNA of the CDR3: TGCAGCGTAACAGGATCATACGAGCAGTACTTC. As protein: CSVTGSYEQYF.

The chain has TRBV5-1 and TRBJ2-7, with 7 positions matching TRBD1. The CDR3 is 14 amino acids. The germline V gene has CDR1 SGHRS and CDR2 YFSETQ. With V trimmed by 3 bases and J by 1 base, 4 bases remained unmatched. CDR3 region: CASSSGDRSYEQYF. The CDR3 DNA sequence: TGCGCCAGCAGCTCCGGGGACAGATCCTACGAGCAGTACTTC.

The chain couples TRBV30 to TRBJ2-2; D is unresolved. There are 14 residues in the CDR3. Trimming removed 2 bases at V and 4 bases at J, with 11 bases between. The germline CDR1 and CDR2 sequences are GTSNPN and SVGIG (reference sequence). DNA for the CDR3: TGTGCCTGGAGTCCAGACTTGGGCACCGGGGAGCTGTTTTTT. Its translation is CAWSPDLGTGELFF. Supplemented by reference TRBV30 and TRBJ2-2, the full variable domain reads SQTIHQWPATLVQPVGSPLSLECTVEGTSNPNLYWYRQAAGRGLQLLFYSVGIGQISSEVPQNLSASRPQDRQFILSSKKLLLSDSGFYLCAWSPDLGTGELFFGEGSRLTVL.

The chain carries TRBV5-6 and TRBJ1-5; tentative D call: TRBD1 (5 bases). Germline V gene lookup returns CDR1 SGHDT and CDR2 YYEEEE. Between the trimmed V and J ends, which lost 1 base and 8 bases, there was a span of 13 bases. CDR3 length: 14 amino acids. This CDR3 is CASSLRGGREPQHF. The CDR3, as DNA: TGTGCCAGCAGCTTGCGGGGGGGAAGAGAGCCCCAGCATTTT.

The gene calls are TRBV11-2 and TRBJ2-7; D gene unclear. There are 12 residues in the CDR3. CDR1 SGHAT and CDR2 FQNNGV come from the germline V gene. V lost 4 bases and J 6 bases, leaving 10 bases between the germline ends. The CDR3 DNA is TGTGCCAGCAGCTCCCTAACCGTCGAGCAGTACTTC. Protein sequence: CASSSLTVEQYF.

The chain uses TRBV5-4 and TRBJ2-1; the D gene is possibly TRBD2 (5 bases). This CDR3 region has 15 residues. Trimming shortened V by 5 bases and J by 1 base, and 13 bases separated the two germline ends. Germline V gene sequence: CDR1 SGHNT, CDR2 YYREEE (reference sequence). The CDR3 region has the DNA TGTGCCAGCAGTTTTGGACTGTCGTCCTACAATGAGCAGTTCTTC. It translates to CASSFGLSSYNEQFF.

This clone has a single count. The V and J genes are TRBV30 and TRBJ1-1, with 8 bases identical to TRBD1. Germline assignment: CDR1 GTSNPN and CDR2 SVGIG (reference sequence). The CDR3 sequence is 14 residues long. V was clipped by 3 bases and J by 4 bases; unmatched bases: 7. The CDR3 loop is CAWSPDRGTTEAFF. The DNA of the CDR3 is TGTGCCTGGAGCCCAGACAGGGGAACCACTGAAGCTTTCTTT.